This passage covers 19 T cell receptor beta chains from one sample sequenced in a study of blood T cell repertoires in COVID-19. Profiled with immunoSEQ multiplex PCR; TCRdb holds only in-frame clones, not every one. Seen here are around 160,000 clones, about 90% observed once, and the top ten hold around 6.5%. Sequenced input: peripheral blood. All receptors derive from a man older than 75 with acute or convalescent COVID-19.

CDR3 nucleotides: TGTGCCAGCAGTTACTCGACGGGGTCGAGCAATCAGCCCCAGCATTTT. Its translation: CASSYSTGSSNQPQHF. The gene calls are TRBV6-6 and TRBJ1-5; D gene unclear. The CDR3 is 16 amino acids. The V end was cut by 0 bases, the J end by 1 base, with 10 bases between. CDR1 and CDR2 from the germline V gene are MNHNY and SVGAGI (reference sequence).

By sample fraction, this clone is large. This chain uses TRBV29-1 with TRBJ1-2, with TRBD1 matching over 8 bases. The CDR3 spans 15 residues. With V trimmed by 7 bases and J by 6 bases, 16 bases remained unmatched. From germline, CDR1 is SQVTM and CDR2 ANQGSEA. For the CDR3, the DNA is TGCAGCGCTACGCCGTACCAAGGACAGGGCGATGGCTACACCTTC. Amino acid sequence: CSATPYQGQGDGYTF.

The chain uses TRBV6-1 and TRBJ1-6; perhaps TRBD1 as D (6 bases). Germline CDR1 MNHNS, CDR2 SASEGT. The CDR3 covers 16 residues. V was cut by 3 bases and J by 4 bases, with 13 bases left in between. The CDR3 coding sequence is TGTGCCAGCAGTGATGGTTGGGGGCGTTATAATTCACCCCTCCACTTT. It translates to CASSDGWGRYNSPLHF.

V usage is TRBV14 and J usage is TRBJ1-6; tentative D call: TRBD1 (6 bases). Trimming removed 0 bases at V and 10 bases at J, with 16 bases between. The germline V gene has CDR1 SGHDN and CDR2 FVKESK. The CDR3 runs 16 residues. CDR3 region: CASSQEGGGRRSPLHF. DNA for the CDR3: TGTGCCAGCAGCCAAGAGGGAGGGGGGCGCCGCTCACCCCTCCACTTT.

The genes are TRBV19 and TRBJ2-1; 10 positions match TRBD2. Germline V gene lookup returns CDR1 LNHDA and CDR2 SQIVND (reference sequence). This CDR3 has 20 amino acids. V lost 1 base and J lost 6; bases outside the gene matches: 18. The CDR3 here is CASSIVQGLAPLGDLNEQFF. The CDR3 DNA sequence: TGTGCCAGTAGTATAGTTCAGGGACTAGCGCCCCTTGGAGACCTCAATGAGCAGTTCTTC.

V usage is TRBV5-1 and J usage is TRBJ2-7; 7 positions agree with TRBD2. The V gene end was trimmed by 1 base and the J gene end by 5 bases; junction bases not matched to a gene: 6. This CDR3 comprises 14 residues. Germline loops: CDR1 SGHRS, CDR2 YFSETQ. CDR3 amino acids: CASSLRGVSDEQYF. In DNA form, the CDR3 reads TGCGCCAGCAGCTTGCGGGGGGTAAGCGACGAGCAGTACTTC.

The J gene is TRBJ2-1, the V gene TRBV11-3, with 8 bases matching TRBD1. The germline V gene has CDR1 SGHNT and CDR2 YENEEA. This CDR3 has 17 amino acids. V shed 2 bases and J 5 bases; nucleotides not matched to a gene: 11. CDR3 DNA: TGTGCCAGCAGCTTATTCCCTCCGGGGACAGGCGACAATGAGCAGTTCTTC. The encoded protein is CASSLFPPGTGDNEQFF.

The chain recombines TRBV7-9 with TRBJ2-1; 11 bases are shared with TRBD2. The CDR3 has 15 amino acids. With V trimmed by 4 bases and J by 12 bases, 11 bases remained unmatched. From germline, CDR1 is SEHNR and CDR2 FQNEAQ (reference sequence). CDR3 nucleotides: TGTGCCAGCAGCTCCTCCGGGACTAGCGGTATGGGGCAGTTCTTC. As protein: CASSSSGTSGMGQFF.

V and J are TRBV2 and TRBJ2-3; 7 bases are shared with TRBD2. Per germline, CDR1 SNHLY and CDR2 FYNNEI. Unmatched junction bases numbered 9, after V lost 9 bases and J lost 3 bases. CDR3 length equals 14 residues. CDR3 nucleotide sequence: TGTGCCAGTTGGACTAGTAGAATTACAGATACGCAGTATTTT. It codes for CASWTSRITDTQYF.

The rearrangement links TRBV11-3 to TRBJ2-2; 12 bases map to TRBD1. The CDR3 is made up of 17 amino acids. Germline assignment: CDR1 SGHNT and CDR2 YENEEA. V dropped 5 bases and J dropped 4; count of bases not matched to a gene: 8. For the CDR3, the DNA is TGTGCCAGCAGCCCCCCGGGACAGGGGGCTGGCACCGGGGAGCTGTTTTTT. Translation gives CASSPPGQGAGTGELFF.

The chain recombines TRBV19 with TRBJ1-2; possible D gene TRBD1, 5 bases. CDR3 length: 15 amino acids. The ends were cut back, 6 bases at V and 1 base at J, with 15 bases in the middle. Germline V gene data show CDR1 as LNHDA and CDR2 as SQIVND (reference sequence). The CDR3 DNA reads TGTGCCAGTAGAGCCCTCCGACAGCTTAACTATGGCTACACCTTC. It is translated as CASRALRQLNYGYTF. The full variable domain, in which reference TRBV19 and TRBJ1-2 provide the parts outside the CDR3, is DGGITQSPKYLFRKEGQNVTLSCEQNLNHDAMYWYRQDPGQGLRLIYYSQIVNDFQKGDIAEGYSVSREKKESFPLTVTSAQKNPTAFYLCASRALRQLNYGYTFGSGTRLTVV.

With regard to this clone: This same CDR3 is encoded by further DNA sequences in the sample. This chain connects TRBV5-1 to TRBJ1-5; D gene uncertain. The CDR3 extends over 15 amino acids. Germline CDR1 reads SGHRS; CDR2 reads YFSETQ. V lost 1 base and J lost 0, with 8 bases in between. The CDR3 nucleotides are TGCGCCAGCAGCTTGAGCGGGGATAGCAATCAGCCCCAGCATTTT. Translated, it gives CASSLSGDSNQPQHF. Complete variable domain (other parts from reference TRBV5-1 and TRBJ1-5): KAGVTQTPRYLIKTRGQQVTLSCSPISGHRSVSWYQQTPGQGLQFLFEYFSETQRNKGNFPGRFSGRQFSNSRSEMNVSTLELGDSALYLCASSLSGDSNQPQHFGDGTRLSIL.

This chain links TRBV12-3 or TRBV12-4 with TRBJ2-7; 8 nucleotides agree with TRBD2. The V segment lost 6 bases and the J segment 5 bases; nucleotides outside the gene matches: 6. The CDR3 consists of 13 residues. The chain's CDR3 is CASRGTSPNEQYF. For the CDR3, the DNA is TGTGCCAGCAGAGGGACTAGTCCCAACGAGCAGTACTTC.

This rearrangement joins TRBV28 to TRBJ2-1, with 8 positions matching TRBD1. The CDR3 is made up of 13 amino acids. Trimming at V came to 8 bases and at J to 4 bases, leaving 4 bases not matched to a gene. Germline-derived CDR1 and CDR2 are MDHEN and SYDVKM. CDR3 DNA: TGTGCCAGCGAGGGACAGGAATACAATGAGCAGTTCTTC. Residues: CASEGQEYNEQFF.

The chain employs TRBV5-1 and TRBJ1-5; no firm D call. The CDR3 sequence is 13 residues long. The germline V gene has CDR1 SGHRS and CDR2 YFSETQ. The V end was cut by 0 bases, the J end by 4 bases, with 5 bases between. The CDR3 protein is CASSLEENQPQHF. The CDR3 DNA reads TGCGCCAGCAGCTTGGAGGAGAATCAGCCCCAGCATTTT.

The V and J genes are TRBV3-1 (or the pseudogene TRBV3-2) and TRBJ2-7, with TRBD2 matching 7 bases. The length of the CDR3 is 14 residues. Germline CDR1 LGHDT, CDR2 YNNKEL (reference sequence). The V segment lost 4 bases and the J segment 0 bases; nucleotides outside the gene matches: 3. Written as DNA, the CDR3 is TGTGCCAGCAGCCTCGGGGGGAACTCCTACGAGCAGTACTTC. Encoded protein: CASSLGGNSYEQYF.

The chain's CDR3 is CASRAQTSGAGELFF. In DNA, the CDR3 is TGTGCCAGCAGGGCTCAGACTAGCGGGGCCGGGGAGCTGTTTTTT. This rearrangement joins TRBV6-4 to TRBJ2-2; 11 positions agree with TRBD2. This CDR3 has 15 amino acids. Germline CDR1 reads MRHNA; CDR2 reads SNTAGT. Trimming removed 6 bases from V and 6 bases from J; junction bases left unmatched: 6.

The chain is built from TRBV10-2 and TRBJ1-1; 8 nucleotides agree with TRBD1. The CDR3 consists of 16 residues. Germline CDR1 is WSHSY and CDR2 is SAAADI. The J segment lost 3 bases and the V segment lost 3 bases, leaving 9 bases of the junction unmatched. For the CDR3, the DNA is TGCGCCAGCAGTGATGAGGGGACAGGCTGGGACACTGAAGCTTTCTTT. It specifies CASSDEGTGWDTEAFF.

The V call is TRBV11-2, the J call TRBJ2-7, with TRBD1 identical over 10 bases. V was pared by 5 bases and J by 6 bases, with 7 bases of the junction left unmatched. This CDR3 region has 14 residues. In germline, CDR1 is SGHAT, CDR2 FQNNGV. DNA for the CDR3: TGTGCCAGCAGCGTCGGGACAGGGGTCGGCGAGCAGTACTTC. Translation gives CASSVGTGVGEQYF.